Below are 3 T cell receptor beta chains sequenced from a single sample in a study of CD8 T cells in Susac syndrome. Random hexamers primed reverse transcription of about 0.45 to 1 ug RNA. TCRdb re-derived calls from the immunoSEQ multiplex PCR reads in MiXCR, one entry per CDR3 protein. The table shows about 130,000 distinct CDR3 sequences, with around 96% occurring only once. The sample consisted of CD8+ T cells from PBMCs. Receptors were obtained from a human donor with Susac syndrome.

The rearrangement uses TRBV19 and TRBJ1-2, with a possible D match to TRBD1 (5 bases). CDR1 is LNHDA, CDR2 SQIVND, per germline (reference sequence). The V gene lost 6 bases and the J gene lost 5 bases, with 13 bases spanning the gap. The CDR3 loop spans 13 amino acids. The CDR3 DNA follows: TGTGCCAGTAGACCCCAGGGCTCTTATGGCTACACCTTC. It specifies CASRPQGSYGYTF.

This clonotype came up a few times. Written as DNA, the CDR3 is TGTGCCTGGAGTGTCGGACACCCGATTGACGAGCAGTACTTC. Translating gives CAWSVGHPIDEQYF. The chain uses TRBV30 and TRBJ2-7; possible D gene TRBD1, 5 bases. Germline-derived CDR1 and CDR2 are GTSNPN and SVGIG (reference sequence). V was cut by 0 bases and J by 5 bases, with 14 bases left in between. The CDR3 has 14 amino acids. The entire variable domain, with the rest obtained from reference TRBV30 and TRBJ2-7, is as follows: SQTIHQWPATLVQPVGSPLSLECTVEGTSNPNLYWYRQAAGRGLQLLFYSVGIGQISSEVPQNLSASRPQDRQFILSSKKLLLSDSGFYLCAWSVGHPIDEQYFGPGTRLTVT.

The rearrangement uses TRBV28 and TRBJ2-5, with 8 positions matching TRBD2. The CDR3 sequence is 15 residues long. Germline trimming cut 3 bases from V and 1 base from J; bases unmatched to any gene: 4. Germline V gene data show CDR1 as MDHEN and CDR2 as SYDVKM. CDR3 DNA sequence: TGTGCCAGCAGTTTGGAGCGGGGGAGCCAAGAGACCCAGTACTTC. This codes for CASSLERGSQETQYF.